The 32 T cell receptor beta chains listed next were all sequenced from one sample in a study of T cells expressing NK-cell markers (dated by TCRdb to about 2020). To prepare the library, 5' RACE was applied. Data came from an Illumina HiSeq 2000. Following reprocessing of the reads by TCRdb, the data hold one row per CDR3 protein sequence and no DNA is available. For this sample, the table gives about 150,000 distinct CDR3 sequences. The ten largest clones add up to approximately 12% of the sample. Sequencing used blood T cells: a sorted CD56 or NKG2C T cell subset, CD4+ or CD8+ T cells, or bulk PBMC T cells (not recorded which). These receptors all stem from a man between 18 and 35 years old in good health. Donor details come from another sample of the same person, matched by shared clones.

The chain recombines TRBV14 with TRBJ2-1; TCRdb selects TRBD2, and the lack of DNA leaves this call unchecked. CDR1 is SGHDN and CDR2 is FVKESK in the germline V gene. The CDR3 has 13 residues. CDR3: CASSQRDYAWQFF.

The rearrangement links TRBV2 to TRBJ2-7. This CDR3 spans 14 amino acids. In germline, CDR1 is SNHLY, CDR2 FYNNEI. CDR3: CASNPPPAAYEQYF.

V is TRBV27 and J is TRBJ2-3; with no DNA, the TCRdb D assignment of TRBD1 cannot be verified. This CDR3 is 15 amino acids long. In germline, CDR1 is MNHEY, CDR2 SMNVEV (reference sequence). The CDR3 protein is CASSSYLQGTDTQYF.

This chain uses TRBV12-3 or TRBV12-4 with TRBJ2-7; absent DNA, TCRdb's TRBD1 call cannot be checked. The CDR3 is made up of 14 amino acids. The CDR3 sequence is CASSPGDGPYEQYF.

The V call is TRBV30, the J call TRBJ2-5; the TRBD2 assignment by TCRdb is unverifiable without DNA. Germline CDR1 reads GTSNPN; CDR2 reads SVGIG (reference sequence). The CDR3 covers 13 residues. The CDR3 here is CAWGTGLQETQYF.

CDR3 amino acids: CASTLGSSPSRETQYF. This chain joins TRBV12-3 or TRBV12-4 and TRBJ2-5; TCRdb's D gene call, TRBD1, goes unchecked for lack of DNA. This CDR3 has 16 residues.

J is TRBJ1-5 and V is TRBV4-2; TCRdb outputs TRBD1, but without DNA this stays unchecked. CDR1 is LGHNA and CDR2 is YNFKEQ in the germline V gene. The CDR3 spans 14 residues. This chain's CDR3 is CASSQDTEIGGVHF.

The rearrangement links TRBV11-2 to TRBJ2-2. Germline values: CDR1 SGHAT, CDR2 FQNNGV. The CDR3 covers 15 residues. The CDR3 loop is CASSQGGLSTGELFF.

This chain joins TRBV30 and TRBJ2-2; checking the TCRdb D call of TRBD1 is not possible without DNA. Germline loops: CDR1 GTSNPN, CDR2 SVGIG (reference sequence). CDR3 length: 14 residues. The CDR3: CAWSVFLPAGELFF. The variable domain in full, with the rest retrieved from reference TRBV30 and TRBJ2-2, is SQTIHQWPATLVQPVGSPLSLECTVEGTSNPNLYWYRQAAGRGLQLLFYSVGIGQISSEVPQNLSASRPQDRQFILSSKKLLLSDSGFYLCAWSVFLPAGELFFGEGSRLTVL.

V gene TRBV20-1 combines with J gene TRBJ2-7. Germline V gene sequence: CDR1 DFQATT, CDR2 SNEGSKA (reference sequence). CDR3 length equals 13 residues. CDR3 residues: CSARGRESYEQYF.

The gene calls are TRBV7-8 and TRBJ2-7. CDR1 and CDR2 from the germline V gene are SGHVS and FQNEAQ. The CDR3 is made up of 16 amino acids. The CDR3 is CASSPQTPAGYYEQYF.

The rearrangement uses TRBV12-3 or TRBV12-4 and TRBJ2-2; TCRdb lists TRBD2, though no DNA is available to test this call. This CDR3 has 16 amino acids. CDR3 sequence: CASSSLAGGATGELFF.

The CDR3 loop reads CSAEMTSGSSYEQYF. The chain is built from TRBV20-1 and TRBJ2-7. The CDR3 covers 15 residues. Germline V CDR1 and CDR2: DFQATT, SNEGSKA (reference sequence).

This chain links TRBV6-1 with TRBJ2-3; the TCRdb call, TRBD2, lacks DNA for checking. Germline assignment: CDR1 MNHNS and CDR2 SASEGT. CDR3 length equals 18 residues. The CDR3 region is CASSERSLGGSSSDTQYF.

The V and J genes are TRBV19 and TRBJ1-2. The V gene's germline CDR1 is LNHDA and CDR2 SQIVND (reference sequence). This CDR3 comprises 12 residues. CDR3 amino acids: CASNSGDYGYTF.

The chain uses TRBV4-3 and TRBJ2-6; TCRdb returns TRBD1, unconfirmable since there is no DNA. The CDR3 length is 16 residues. CDR1 is LGHNA, CDR2 YSLEER, per germline. The CDR3 sequence is CASSQDDRVGANVLTF.

The chain is built from TRBV7-9 and TRBJ1-2; the D call from TCRdb, TRBD1, cannot be confirmed without DNA. CDR1 and CDR2 (germline): SEHNR, FQNEAQ (reference sequence). The CDR3 consists of 16 residues. CDR3 protein: CASSLPRRDRRNGYTF.

The chain employs TRBV6-5 and TRBJ2-7. The germline V gene encodes CDR1 MNHEY and CDR2 SVGAGI. The length of the CDR3 is 13 residues. CDR3 residues: CASSYDSLYEQYF.

The genes are TRBV4-2 and TRBJ1-1. The CDR3 sequence is 14 residues long. The germline CDR1 and CDR2 sequences are LGHNA and YNFKEQ. CDR3 sequence reads: CASSQDGGNTEAFF.

V is TRBV7-8 and J is TRBJ2-1. CDR1 SGHVS and CDR2 FQNEAQ come from the germline V gene. The CDR3 consists of 14 residues. The CDR3 protein is CASSLRSGNNEQFF.

The chain links TRBV20-1 to TRBJ1-1; with no DNA, the TCRdb D assignment of TRBD1 cannot be verified. The CDR3 extends over 13 amino acids. Germline CDR1 DFQATT, CDR2 SNEGSKA (reference sequence). This chain's CDR3 is CSASDAGDTEAFF.

The chain carries TRBV4-1 and TRBJ1-1; TCRdb calls TRBD1, which cannot be checked without DNA. Germline CDR1 reads MGHRA; CDR2 reads YSYEKL. This CDR3 spans 17 amino acids. This chain's CDR3 is CASSQEATGGGNTEAFF.

The chain combines TRBV20-1 with TRBJ2-1; as DNA is missing, the TRBD1 call by TCRdb cannot be tested. The germline V gene has CDR1 DFQATT and CDR2 SNEGSKA (reference sequence). The CDR3 has 16 residues. CDR3 loop: CSARDPRNGAYNEQFF.

This chain links TRBV4-3 with TRBJ2-2. This CDR3 contains 13 residues. Germline V lookup: CDR1 LGHNA, CDR2 YSLEER. The CDR3 reads CASSPVGTGELFF.

The V gene is TRBV5-4, the J gene TRBJ2-3; the D call from TCRdb, TRBD2, cannot be confirmed without DNA. Germline assignment: CDR1 SGHNT and CDR2 YYREEE (reference sequence). This CDR3 spans 13 amino acids. The CDR3 loop reads CASSGSLTDTQYF.

The V call is TRBV30, the J call TRBJ2-3. CDR3 length: 12 residues. The germline CDR1 and CDR2 sequences are GTSNPN and SVGIG (reference sequence). The CDR3 reads CAWSLVADTQYF.

This chain links TRBV19 with TRBJ2-1; TCRdb indicates TRBD2, and absent DNA this call remains unverified. CDR3 length equals 17 residues. Germline V gene lookup returns CDR1 LNHDA and CDR2 SQIVND (reference sequence). CDR3 amino acids: CASSIDSGSKSYNEQFF.

This sequence joins TRBV7-9 and TRBJ1-1; without DNA, the TCRdb call of TRBD1 cannot be checked. The CDR3 consists of 15 residues. Germline V CDR1 and CDR2: SEHNR, FQNEAQ (reference sequence). CDR3 amino acids: CASSFPGAMNTEAFF.

The chain uses TRBV2 and TRBJ2-1. This CDR3 has 14 residues. CDR1 SNHLY and CDR2 FYNNEI come from the germline V gene. CDR3 sequence: CASMWREGLNEQFF.

V is TRBV11-2 and J is TRBJ2-2; TCRdb lists TRBD2, though no DNA is available to test this call. Germline CDR1 is SGHAT and CDR2 is FQNNGV. The CDR3 is 15 residues long. This CDR3 is CASSLGRELAGELFF. Using reference TRBV11-2 and TRBJ2-2 for the parts outside the CDR3, the full variable domain is EAGVAQSPRYKIIEKRQSVAFWCNPISGHATLYWYQQILGQGPKLLIQFQNNGVVDDSQLPKDRFSAERLKGVDSTLKIQPAKLEDSAVYLCASSLGRELAGELFFGEGSRLTVL.

J is TRBJ2-1 and V is TRBV5-4. Germline V gene sequence: CDR1 SGHNT, CDR2 YYREEE (reference sequence). This CDR3 is built from 16 residues. The CDR3 is CASSLVGIGAYNEQFF.

The chain employs TRBV9 and TRBJ2-7; TCRdb gives TRBD2 as the D gene, but with no DNA this cannot be confirmed. The germline V gene has CDR1 SGDLS and CDR2 YYNGEE. The CDR3 contains 15 residues. CDR3 sequence: CASSASPGLADEQYF.